The 20 T cell receptor beta chains reported below all come from one sample, sequenced in a study of shared clonotypes between healthy human individuals. Clones were sequenced by immunoSEQ multiplex PCR, and TCRdb holds only the in-frame ones, with some missing. The repertoire holds some 1 million clones, with about 75% as singletons. The sequenced sample consisted of memory CD4+ T cells sorted from blood. The subset here: CD45RA-negative fraction. The receptors derive from a man between 18 and 29 years old in good health.

Here the CDR3 reads CASSSTVSTDTQYF. Here the CDR3 DNA reads TGCGCCAGCAGCAGTACAGTGAGCACAGATACGCAGTATTTT. This sequence joins TRBV5-1 and TRBJ2-3; D is uncertain. Trimming removed 4 bases at V and 0 bases at J, with 9 bases between. The CDR3 spans 14 residues. Germline V gene lookup returns CDR1 SGHRS and CDR2 YFSETQ. Drawing the rest from reference TRBV5-1 and TRBJ2-3, the complete variable domain is KAGVTQTPRYLIKTRGQQVTLSCSPISGHRSVSWYQQTPGQGLQFLFEYFSETQRNKGNFPGRFSGRQFSNSRSEMNVSTLELGDSALYLCASSSTVSTDTQYFGPGTRLTVL.

This rearrangement joins TRBV30 to TRBJ2-7; D is unresolved. There are 12 residues in the CDR3. Trimming shortened V by 4 bases and J by 3 bases, and 10 bases separated the two germline ends. From germline, CDR1 is GTSNPN and CDR2 SVGIG (reference sequence). DNA of the CDR3: TGTGCCTGGAAGAGCTTGGGCTACGAGCAGTACTTC. Translating gives CAWKSLGYEQYF. Variable domain in full (rest from reference TRBV30 and TRBJ2-7): SQTIHQWPATLVQPVGSPLSLECTVEGTSNPNLYWYRQAAGRGLQLLFYSVGIGQISSEVPQNLSASRPQDRQFILSSKKLLLSDSGFYLCAWKSLGYEQYFGPGTRLTVT.

The V call is TRBV7-8, the J call TRBJ2-5; D uncertain. This CDR3 is built from 11 residues. Germline V lookup: CDR1 SGHVS, CDR2 FQNEAQ. Deletions cut 2 bases from V and 5 bases from J, with 3 bases between. This CDR3 is CASSLKETQYF. The CDR3 DNA sequence: TGTGCCAGCAGCTTAAAGGAGACCCAGTACTTC.

The CDR3 loop reads CASSDFAGINQPQHF. The CDR3 region has the DNA TGTGCCAGCAGTGATTTTGCAGGGATCAATCAGCCCCAGCATTTT. The rearrangement links TRBV6-1 to TRBJ1-5; a weak D match, TRBD1 (5 bases). The ends were cut back, 3 bases at V and 3 bases at J, with 12 bases in the middle. The germline gives CDR1 MNHNS, CDR2 SASEGT. The CDR3 is 15 amino acids.

In this sample, this clone turned up a few times. The rearrangement links TRBV6-5 to TRBJ1-5; a weak D match, TRBD1 (5 bases). CDR1 and CDR2 from the germline V gene are MNHEY and SVGAGI. The CDR3 sequence is 14 residues long. V was pared by 7 bases and J by 2 bases, with 12 bases between. The CDR3 loop reads CASMAQAGNQPQHF. In nucleotides, the CDR3 is TGTGCCAGCATGGCACAGGCGGGCAATCAGCCCCAGCATTTT.

The CDR3 DNA is TGTGCCAGCAGCGCAGATGGAACTTACAGGGATACCACTGAAGCTTTCTTT. It specifies CASSADGTYRDTTEAFF. The chain carries TRBV9 and TRBJ1-1; D might be TRBD1 (6 bases). The germline V gene has CDR1 SGDLS and CDR2 YYNGEE. V dropped 3 bases and J dropped 4 bases, with 22 bases sitting between them. This CDR3 comprises 17 residues.

The V and J genes are TRBV11-2 and TRBJ1-1, with TRBD1 matching 7 bases. The germline V gene has CDR1 SGHAT and CDR2 FQNNGV. CDR3 length: 15 amino acids. V lost 3 bases, J lost 9 bases, and 13 bases stayed unmatched. The CDR3 bases are TGTGCCAGCAGCTTTACCATTACCGGGACAGAGAAAGCTTTCTTT. This translates into CASSFTITGTEKAFF.

As concerns this clone: The same CDR3 is also encoded by other DNA sequences in this sample. This chain links TRBV27 with TRBJ1-5; D unresolved. V lost 3 bases to trimming and J lost 0 bases, with 9 bases between them. The CDR3 loop spans 15 amino acids. From germline, CDR1 is MNHEY and CDR2 SMNVEV (reference sequence). The CDR3 DNA follows: TGTGCCAGCAGTTTGTGGGGAAATAGCAATCAGCCCCAGCATTTT. It is translated as CASSLWGNSNQPQHF.

The gene calls are TRBV7-2 and TRBJ2-7; D possibly corresponds to TRBD2 (5 bases). This CDR3 comprises 15 residues. V was cut by 7 bases and J by 0 bases, with 16 bases left in between. CDR1 SGHTA and CDR2 FQGNSA come from the germline V gene. Here the CDR3 reads CASTVSRGSSYEQYF. The CDR3 DNA reads as TGTGCCAGCACCGTGAGTCGGGGAAGCTCCTACGAGCAGTACTTC.

The chain employs TRBV7-2 and TRBJ1-5; 7 nucleotides match TRBD1. The CDR3 length is 15 residues. V was clipped by 1 base and J by 6 bases; unmatched bases: 6. Germline CDR1 SGHTA, CDR2 FQGNSA. The CDR3 coding sequence is TGTGCCAGCAGCTTAGACGACAGGGTGAGTCAGCCCCAGCATTTT. It specifies CASSLDDRVSQPQHF.

V is TRBV7-8 and J is TRBJ2-1; TRBD1 aligns across 7 bases. The CDR3 spans 16 residues. Looked up from germline, CDR1 is SGHVS and CDR2 is FQNEAQ. The ends lost 2 bases at V and 5 bases at J; junction bases unmatched: 9. The CDR3 protein is CASSLRVGGPNNEQFF. CDR3 DNA: TGTGCCAGCAGCTTAAGGGTAGGGGGCCCGAACAATGAGCAGTTCTTC.

This chain connects TRBV7-9 to TRBJ2-3; tentatively, D is TRBD2 (5 bases). The CDR3 loop spans 13 amino acids. Trimming took off 10 bases at V and 0 bases at J, with 11 bases between the two ends. Germline lookup yields CDR1 SEHNR and CDR2 FQNEAQ (reference sequence). The CDR3 DNA reads as TGTGCCACCACGACGGGGAGCACAGATACGCAGTATTTT. Amino acid sequence: CATTTGSTDTQYF. Supplemented by reference TRBV7-9 and TRBJ2-3, the full variable domain reads DTGVSQNPRHKITKRGQNVTFRCDPISEHNRLYWYRQTLGQGPEFLTYFQNEAQLEKSRLLSDRFSAERPKGSFSTLEIQRTEQGDSAMYLCATTTGSTDTQYFGPGTRLTVL.

This clone was picked up many times. The rearrangement uses TRBV28 and TRBJ1-5; possibly TRBD1 for D (6 bases). Trimming pared 3 bases from V and 4 bases from J, leaving 22 bases between. CDR1 MDHEN and CDR2 SYDVKM come from the germline V gene. This CDR3 has 18 amino acids. The CDR3 region is CASSLLIASTGRNQPQHF. The CDR3 nucleotides are TGTGCCAGCAGTTTGTTAATAGCTAGTACAGGGCGGAATCAGCCCCAGCATTTT. The entire variable domain, with the rest obtained from reference TRBV28 and TRBJ1-5, is as follows: DVKVTQSSRYLVKRTGEKVFLECVQDMDHENMFWYRQDPGLGLRLIYFSYDVKMKEKGDIPEGYSVSREKKERFSLILESASTNQTSMYLCASSLLIASTGRNQPQHFGDGTRLSIL.

As for this clone: A read error may explain this, as a much larger clone is one base away. The chain couples TRBV5-1 to TRBJ2-3; D unresolved. Between the trimmed V and J ends, which lost 5 bases and 2 bases, there was a span of 3 bases. Per germline, CDR1 SGHRS and CDR2 YFSETQ. The CDR3 has 11 residues. The CDR3 coding sequence is TGCGCCAGCAGGTTCACAGATACGCAGTATTTT. This sequence encodes CASRFTDTQYF.

The chain carries TRBV28 and TRBJ2-3; the D gene is possibly TRBD2 (5 bases). Germline assignment: CDR1 MDHEN and CDR2 SYDVKM. The germline V and J ends were trimmed by 10 bases and 6 bases, with 17 bases remaining between them. This CDR3 has 13 residues. DNA of the CDR3: TGTGCCACCCACGAGCGCCCGGGGGATACGCAGTATTTT. It translates to CATHERPGDTQYF.

This chain connects TRBV19 to TRBJ1-6; D is possibly TRBD1 (5 bases). The CDR3 is made up of 15 amino acids. V was pared by 2 bases and J by 5 bases, with 10 bases between. Germline V gene sequence: CDR1 LNHDA, CDR2 SQIVND (reference sequence). CDR3 protein: CASSISRQHNSPLHF. The CDR3 nucleotides are TGTGCCAGTAGTATATCCAGACAGCATAATTCACCCCTCCACTTT.

This clone was recorded a few times. This chain joins TRBV6-1 and TRBJ1-5; D may be TRBD1 (5 bases). The V gene's germline CDR1 is MNHNS and CDR2 SASEGT. The germline V and J ends were trimmed by 7 bases and 10 bases, with 17 bases remaining between them. The CDR3 extends over 13 amino acids. Written as DNA, the CDR3 is TGTGCCAGCATGGCTGACAGTCGTCTCCCCCAGCATTTT. Residues: CASMADSRLPQHF.

This clone was recorded many times. The gene calls are TRBV7-2 and TRBJ2-5, with 10 bases fitting TRBD2. The V segment lost 5 bases and the J segment 5 bases; nucleotides outside the gene matches: 8. CDR1 is SGHTA, CDR2 FQGNSA, per germline. The CDR3 is made up of 15 amino acids. The CDR3 region has the DNA TGTGCCAGCAGCATGCGGAGCGGGGGGGTGGAGACCCAGTACTTC. As protein: CASSMRSGGVETQYF.

V gene TRBV15 combines with J gene TRBJ1-5, with 8 bases lining up with TRBD1. CDR1 is LNHNV and CDR2 is YYDKDF in the germline V gene (reference sequence). CDR3 length equals 16 residues. The V gene end was trimmed by 2 bases and the J gene end by 0 bases; junction bases not matched to a gene: 3. The CDR3 bases are TGTGCCACCAGCAGATGGGGACAGGATAGCAATCAGCCCCAGCATTTT. It yields the protein CATSRWGQDSNQPQHF.

The chain uses TRBV18 and TRBJ1-1; D might be TRBD1 (5 bases). Germline loops: CDR1 KGHSH, CDR2 LQKENI. Trimming stripped 1 base from V and 3 bases from J, with 9 bases between. The CDR3 spans 14 residues. The CDR3 region has the DNA TGTGCCAGCTCACCACGTCAGGGATACACTGAAGCTTTCTTT. Amino acid sequence: CASSPRQGYTEAFF. The full variable domain, its missing parts supplied by reference TRBV18 and TRBJ1-1, is NAGVMQNPRHLVRRRGQEARLRCSPMKGHSHVYWYRQLPEEGLKFMVYLQKENIIDESGMPKERFSAEFPKEGPSILRIQQVVRGDSAAYFCASSPRQGYTEAFFGQGTRLTVV.